These T cell receptor beta chains were read from a single sample in a study of T-cell memory formation after mild COVID-19. TCRdb reprocessed the 5' RACE reads with MiXCR, giving one entry per CDR3 protein. The sample shows 350,000 to 450,000 distinct CDR3 sequences, over 15% of them seen only once. Sequencing was done on a sample of PBMCs or a T cell subset sorted from them (not recorded which). The receptor set was obtained from an adult woman who had mild COVID-19 (a few samples of this study predate the infection). Cell type and time point are not known. Both conserved end residues are part of each CDR3. Each record gives: D gene, V gene, CDR3 protein. The D gene is left open where the match is weak.

-,TRBV25-1,CASSEMAVQETQYF
-,TRBV3-1,CASNFGGTEAFF
TRBD1,TRBV20-1,CSATGTGNPDTQYF
-,TRBV7-3,CASSPIRRQNPSNTGELFF
-,TRBV24-1,CATRDSGLPTDTQYF
-,TRBV11-2,CASSLEGHATDTQYF
TRBD1,TRBV20-1,CSARGYRGDTYEQYF
TRBD2,TRBV27,CASSLSASGTYEQYF
-,TRBV4-1,CASSQEGVGTEAFF
TRBD2,TRBV25-1,CASSEPSGSHEQYF
TRBD1,TRBV29-1,CSVWGKQGLGNAFF
-,TRBV29-1,CSVEAPPEAFF
-,TRBV4-1,CASSAQIGQPQHF
-,TRBV24-1,CATSDPGAHAYNEQFF
-,TRBV9,CASSVGDFQETQYF
TRBD1,TRBV29-1,CSVAGTGDREQYF
-,TRBV5-1,CASSLAGDTGELFF
TRBD2,TRBV20-1,CSASRPGLAGTEQFF
-,TRBV7-8,CASSLAEGSHYEQYF
TRBD1,TRBV19,CASVSGTANTGELFF
-,TRBV7-6,CASSLAQRSGTQYF
-,TRBV15,CATSRVIPDEQFF
-,TRBV29-1,CSALKGTRRGEAFF
-,TRBV6-2/TRBV6-3,CASSYAQLAYEQYF
TRBD2,TRBV5-1,CASSFTAGRNEQFF
-,TRBV15,CATSRDQARGPQETQYF
-,TRBV12-3/TRBV12-4,CASSPVGGLYNEQFF
-,TRBV18,CASSPGLSYEQYF
TRBD1,TRBV7-8,CASSLLGGRGRDTQYF
-,TRBV18,CASSPPGVRSYEQYF
-,TRBV7-9,CASSPPTLANYGYTF
-,TRBV12-3/TRBV12-4,CASSLSASTDTQYF
TRBD1,TRBV6-5,CASGHRGNTGELFF
TRBD1,TRBV7-6,CASSRRTGGPGELFF
-,TRBV5-1,CASSHETDLGYEQYF
TRBD1,TRBV6-5,CASSYSGQGFSEAFF
-,TRBV5-1,CASSLGDQNTEAFF
-,TRBV24-1,CATSDNGGYYGYTF
TRBD2,TRBV18,CASSPRRGETSSYEQYF
TRBD2,TRBV5-1,CASRLYHGGADTQYF
TRBD2,TRBV3-1,CASSRLAGAILYNEQFF
-,TRBV6-1,CASSKLQGEAFF
-,TRBV5-1,CASSLGQGLNEQFF
TRBD1,TRBV20-1,CSARDDRGSNYGYTF
-,TRBV14,CASSQDHFRNYGYTF
TRBD1,TRBV27,CASRSRGQNYGYTF
-,TRBV7-9,CATSFAGTLIQETQYF